This TCR beta chain was observed in a study of blood T cell repertoires in COVID-19. Overall study context: Donors in the United States, Italy and Spain gave samples during acute or convalescent COVID-19. PBMCs, B-cell-depleted T cells, or T cells provided the cDNA or gDNA that made up the material.

As handled by the study authors: Reference gene primer amplification in the assay estimated nucleated cell counts. Sequencing used immunoSEQ multiplex PCR; TCRdb keeps in-frame clones, though not all of them. V and J calls and clone size come straight from that table; D and trimming were deduced from the DNA. The table shows about 160,000 clones, with around 82% occurring only once. Germline lookup yields CDR1 SGHRS and CDR2 YFSETQ. The CDR3 extends over 15 amino acids. Deletions cut 6 bases from V and 7 bases from J, with 22 bases between. The chain has TRBV5-1 and TRBJ1-1; D unresolved. The clonotype comes from a woman of 80 years or more with active or convalescent COVID-19. The sequencing sample was made of peripheral blood. CDR3 residues: CASTLGVSVTNEAFF. CDR3 bases: TGCGCCAGCACACTCGGGGTGTCCGTAACAAATGAAGCTTTCTTT.